This T cell receptor (beta chain) was sequenced for a study of T cell responses to AZD1222 COVID-19 vaccine. Of note for this clone: Its target is not known.

Here immunoSEQ multiplex PCR was the method, and the copy in TCRdb shows in-frame clones only, minus some. The data show 110,000 to 150,000 clones, 75% to 90% seen once. The CDR3 is 16 residues long. Germline CDR1 SGHAT, CDR2 FQNNGV. Trimming cost V 3 bases and J 1 base, with 14 bases left between them. Study-wide findings and caveats: Most donors were white British, females outnumbered males, and clonal diversity was possibly underestimated. Of spike-specific TCRs, nearly half reportedly target regions left unmutated in variants. Once two AZD1222 doses were given, Spike-specific TCR breadth and depth went up. Researchers took repertoire samples only after the peak T cell response had come.

The TCR comes from an adult in good health. The sample in question was peripheral blood, obtained on day 0 of AZD1222 vaccination. The V gene is TRBV11-2, the J gene TRBJ2-3, with D possibly TRBD2 on 6 matching bases. In DNA, the CDR3 is TGTGCCAGCAGCTTTGGGGCGGGGTGGGGCACAGATACGCAGTATTTT. It specifies CASSFGAGWGTDTQYF.